This TCR beta chain came from a study of CD8+ T cells in alopecia areata. Study conclusions and caveats: In scalp and blood, many expanded lesional clones persisted during tofacitinib.

Worth noting for this clone: Its antigen is unidentified.

This CDR3 has 15 residues. V gave up 4 bases and J gave up 1 base, with 12 bases separating them. Germline CDR1 reads SGHRS; CDR2 reads YFSETQ. As the sequencing template, cDNA was produced by extracting RNA and reverse transcribing it. Using immunoSEQ multiplex PCR, the repertoire was profiled, and TCRdb retains in-frame clones only, with some absent. The table shows approximately 180,000 clones, with just under 65% occurring only once. Treatment here: oral pan-JAK inhibitor, 5-10 mg twice daily. Starting from PBMCs, sorting isolated CD4+ and CD8+ T cells. The chain is built from TRBV5-1 and TRBJ2-1, with a weak D call TRBD2 (6 bases). Sequencing used CD4+ T cells sorted from blood, obtained between weeks 47 and 50, from a patient treated with tofacitinib. This clonotype was obtained from a human donor with alopecia areata. The CDR3 loop is CASSRGGQSYNEQFF. CDR3 nucleotides: TGCGCCAGCAGCAGGGGAGGTCAGTCCTACAATGAGCAGTTCTTC.